This record concerns one TCR beta chain sequence. The data stem from a study of PD-1 blockade in classical Hodgkin lymphoma. Time point meaning: cycle 4 day 1 (C4D1), after 6 weeks of nivolumab. Brentuximab vedotin exposure varied, and every patient relapsed after autologous stem cell transplantation. The CDR3 is 15 residues long. Germline-derived CDR1 and CDR2 are MNHEY and SVGAGI. V shed 4 bases and J 4 bases; nucleotides not matched to a gene: 5. Measured with immunoSEQ multiplex PCR; TCRdb has only the in-frame clones, and not every one. The table includes tens of thousands of clones, about nine tenths detected once.

The TCR sequence derives from a human donor with classical Hodgkin lymphoma. V and J are TRBV6-5 and TRBJ1-1; 11 bases align to TRBD1. This material consisted of peripheral blood mononuclear cells (PBMCs), taken before the fourth cycle of nivolumab. The CDR3: CASSSTGTGGTEAFF. The CDR3 coding sequence is TGTGCCAGCAGTTCCACCGGGACAGGGGGCACTGAAGCTTTCTTT.